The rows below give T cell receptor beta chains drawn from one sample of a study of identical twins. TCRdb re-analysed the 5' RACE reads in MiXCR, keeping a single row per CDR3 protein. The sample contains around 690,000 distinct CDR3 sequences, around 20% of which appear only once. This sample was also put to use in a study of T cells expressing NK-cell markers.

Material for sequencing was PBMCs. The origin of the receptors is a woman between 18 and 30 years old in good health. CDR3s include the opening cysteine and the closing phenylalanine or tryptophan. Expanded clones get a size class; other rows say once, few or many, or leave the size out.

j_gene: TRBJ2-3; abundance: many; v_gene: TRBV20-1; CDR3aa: CSALPLDTQYF
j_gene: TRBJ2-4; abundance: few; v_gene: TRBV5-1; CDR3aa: CASSFSQAKNIQYF
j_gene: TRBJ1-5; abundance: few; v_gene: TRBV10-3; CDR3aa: CAISATDIGQPQHF
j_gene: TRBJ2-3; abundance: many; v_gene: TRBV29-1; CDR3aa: CSVAGGLATTDTQYF
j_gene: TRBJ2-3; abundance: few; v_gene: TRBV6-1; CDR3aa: CASTGLAGGRDTQYF
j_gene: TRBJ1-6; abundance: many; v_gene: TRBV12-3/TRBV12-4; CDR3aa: CASSLSSPLHF
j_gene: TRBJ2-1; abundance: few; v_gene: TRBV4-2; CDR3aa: CASSQDPADEQFF
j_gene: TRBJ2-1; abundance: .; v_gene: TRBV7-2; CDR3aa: CAAGGTYNEQFF
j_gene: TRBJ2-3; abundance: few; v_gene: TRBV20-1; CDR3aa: CSARGLADNTDTQYF
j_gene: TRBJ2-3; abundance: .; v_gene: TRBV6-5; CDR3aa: CASSYSTGTTDTQYF
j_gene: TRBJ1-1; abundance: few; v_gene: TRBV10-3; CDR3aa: CAISASGMDTEAFF